This T cell receptor (beta chain) was sequenced in a study of blood T cell repertoires in COVID-19. Overall study context: Material from acute and convalescent COVID-19 was sourced from the United States, Italy and Spain. PBMCs, B-cell-depleted T cells, or T cells were the source of the cDNA or gDNA that made up the material.

Source study methods: Quantification of nucleated cells was approximated via reference gene primer amplification. Measured with immunoSEQ multiplex PCR; TCRdb has only the in-frame clones, and not every one. That table gives V, J and clone size, and the DNA gave D and trimming. The sample has 250,000 to 300,000 clones, around 84% seen once. Germline assignment: CDR1 GTSNPN and CDR2 SVGIG (reference sequence). The CDR3 totals 14 residues. The ends were cut back, 1 base at V and 6 bases at J, with 15 bases in the middle. Sample: peripheral blood. The genes are TRBV30 and TRBJ1-1, with no clear D. The TCR comes from an older woman with COVID-19, enrolled during active disease. The CDR3 is CAWSGGPLGAEAFF. The DNA of the CDR3 is TGTGCCTGGAGTGGAGGTCCCCTAGGCGCTGAAGCTTTCTTT.